This T cell receptor (beta chain) was observed in a study of monozygotic twins with inflammatory bowel disease. TCRdb derives one entry per CDR3 protein from the 5' RACE reads, leaving out DNA. This table holds around 450,000 distinct CDR3 sequences. This CDR3 comprises 16 residues. The germline V gene has CDR1 DFQATT and CDR2 SNEGSKA (reference sequence). This rearrangement joins TRBV20-1 to TRBJ2-1; TCRdb designates TRBD1, a call that cannot be tested without DNA. This TCR derives from a human donor with ulcerative colitis or Crohn's disease, or a healthy co-twin of an affected twin (not recorded which). The sample was blood. The CDR3 loop reads CSAPVRGDSSYNEQFF.